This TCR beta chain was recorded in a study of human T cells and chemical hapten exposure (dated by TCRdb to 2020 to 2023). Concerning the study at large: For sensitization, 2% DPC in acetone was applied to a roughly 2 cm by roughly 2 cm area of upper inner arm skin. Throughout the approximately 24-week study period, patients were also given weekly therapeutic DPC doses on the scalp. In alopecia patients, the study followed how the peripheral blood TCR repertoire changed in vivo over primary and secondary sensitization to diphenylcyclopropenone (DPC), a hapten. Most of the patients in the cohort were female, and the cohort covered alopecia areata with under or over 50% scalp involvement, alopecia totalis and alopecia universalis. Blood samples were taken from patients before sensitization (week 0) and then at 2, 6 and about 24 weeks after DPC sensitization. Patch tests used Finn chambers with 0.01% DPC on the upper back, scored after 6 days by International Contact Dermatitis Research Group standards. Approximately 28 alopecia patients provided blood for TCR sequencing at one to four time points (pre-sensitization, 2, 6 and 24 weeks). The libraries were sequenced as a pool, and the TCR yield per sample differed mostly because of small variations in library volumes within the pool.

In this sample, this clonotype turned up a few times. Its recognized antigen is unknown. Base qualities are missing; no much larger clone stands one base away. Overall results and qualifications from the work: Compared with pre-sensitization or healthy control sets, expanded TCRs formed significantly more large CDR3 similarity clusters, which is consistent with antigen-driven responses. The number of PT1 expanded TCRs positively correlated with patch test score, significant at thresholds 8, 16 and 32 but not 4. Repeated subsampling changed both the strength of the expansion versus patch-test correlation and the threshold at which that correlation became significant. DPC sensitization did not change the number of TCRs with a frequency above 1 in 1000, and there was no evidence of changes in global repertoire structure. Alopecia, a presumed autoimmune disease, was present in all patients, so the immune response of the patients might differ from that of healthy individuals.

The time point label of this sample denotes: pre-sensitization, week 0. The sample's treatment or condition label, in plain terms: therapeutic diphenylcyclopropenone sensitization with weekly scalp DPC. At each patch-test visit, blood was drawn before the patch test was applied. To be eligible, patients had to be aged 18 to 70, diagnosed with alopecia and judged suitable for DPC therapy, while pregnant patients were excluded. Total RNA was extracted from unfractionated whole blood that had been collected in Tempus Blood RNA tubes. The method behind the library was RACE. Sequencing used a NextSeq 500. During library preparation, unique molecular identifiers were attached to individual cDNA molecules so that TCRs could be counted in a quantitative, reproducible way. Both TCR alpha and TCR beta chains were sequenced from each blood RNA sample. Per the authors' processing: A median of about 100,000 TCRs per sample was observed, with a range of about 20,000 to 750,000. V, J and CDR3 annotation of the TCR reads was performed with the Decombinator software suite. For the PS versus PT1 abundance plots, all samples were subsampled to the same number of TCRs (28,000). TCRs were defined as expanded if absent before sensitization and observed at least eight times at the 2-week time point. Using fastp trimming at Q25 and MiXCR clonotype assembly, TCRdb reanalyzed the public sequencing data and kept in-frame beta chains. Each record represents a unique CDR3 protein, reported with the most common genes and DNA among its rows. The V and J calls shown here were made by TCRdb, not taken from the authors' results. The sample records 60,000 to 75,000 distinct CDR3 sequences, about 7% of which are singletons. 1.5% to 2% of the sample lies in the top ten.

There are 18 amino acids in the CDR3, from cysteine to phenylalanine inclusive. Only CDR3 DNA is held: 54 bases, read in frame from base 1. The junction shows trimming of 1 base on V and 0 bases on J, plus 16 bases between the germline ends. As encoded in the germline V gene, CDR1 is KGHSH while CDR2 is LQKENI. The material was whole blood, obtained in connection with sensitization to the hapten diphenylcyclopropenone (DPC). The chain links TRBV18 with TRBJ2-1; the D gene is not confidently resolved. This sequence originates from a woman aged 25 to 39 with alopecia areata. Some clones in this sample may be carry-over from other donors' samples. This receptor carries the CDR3 CASSPRTVGLDSYNEQFF. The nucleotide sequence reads TGTGCCAGCTCACCACGTACGGTAGGGTTGGACTCCTACAATGAGCAGTTCTTC.